The 2 T cell receptor beta chains given below trace back to one sample, sequenced in a study of T cells in localized non-small cell lung cancer. The repertoire was sequenced with immunoSEQ multiplex PCR; TCRdb's copy has only in-frame clones and lacks some. The data show over 70,000 clones, approximately 91% seen once. The starting material was PBMCs, obtained before any cancer treatment. These receptors all come from a woman aged 40-69 years with stage II squamous cell lung carcinoma.

The CDR3, as DNA: TGTGCCAGCAGTTTCAACTACGAGCAGTACTTC. Protein sequence: CASSFNYEQYF. The rearrangement joins TRBV28 to TRBJ2-7; D is ambiguous. CDR1 and CDR2 (germline): MDHEN, SYDVKM. Between the trimmed V and J ends, which lost 3 bases and 3 bases, there was a span of 3 bases. CDR3 size: 11 residues.

This clone was detected once. The J gene is TRBJ2-3, the V gene TRBV19, with D hard to call. The CDR3 has 17 amino acids. Germline CDR1 is LNHDA and CDR2 is SQIVND (reference sequence). Trimming removed 3 bases from V and 5 bases from J, with 21 bases in between. The CDR3 DNA reads TGTGCCAGTAGTATTATGAGCAGCTTCAACCGCGGAGATACGCAGTATTTT. It yields the protein CASSIMSSFNRGDTQYF.